Below, 13 T cell receptor beta chains from the same sample are listed, as sequenced in a study of regulatory T cells in long-lasting Graves disease (dated by TCRdb to the early 2020s). The receptor library was made with multiplex PCR. The sample was run on an Illumina HiSeq 4000. iRepertoire HTBI primers and Arm-PCR amplification of CDR3 regions were used to construct TCR beta libraries. TCRdb's own reprocessing of the public reads used fastp at Q25 and MiXCR and kept productive beta chains. Each entry is one CDR3 protein sequence, shown with its most common DNA and genes. The sample yields roughly 610,000 distinct CDR3 sequences; roughly 15% were counted once. The top ten clones comprise about 18% of the sample. This sample's time point label indicates: newly diagnosed GD, antithyroid drugs for less than 3 months. RNA was extracted from PBMCs in TRIzol for both TCR sequencing and RNA sequencing. The same specimen was also included in a second study, on T cells in Graves' hyperthyroidism and ophthalmopathy.

The material was peripheral blood mononuclear cells (PBMCs), obtained at new diagnosis, from a patient treated with antithyroid drugs. Receptor source: a woman in her 30s with Graves disease. Donor details come from another sample of the same person, matched by shared clones.

This clonotype was detected many times. This chain connects TRBV28 to TRBJ2-3; D gene ambiguous. Between the trimmed V and J ends, which lost 5 bases and 2 bases, there was a span of 8 bases. CDR1 and CDR2 (germline): MDHEN, SYDVKM. The CDR3 consists of 13 residues. The CDR3 loop reads CASSPTYTDTQYF. For the CDR3, the DNA is TGTGCCAGCAGTCCGACCTACACAGATACGCAGTATTTT.

This clonotype was detected ten times or more. This chain uses TRBV7-2 with TRBJ2-1; the match to TRBD2 covers 13 bases. CDR3 length equals 14 residues. From germline, CDR1 is SGHTA and CDR2 FQGNSA. V lost 1 base, J lost 13 bases, and 4 bases stayed unmatched. The CDR3 protein is CASSLEGTSGTQFF. The DNA for the CDR3 is TGTGCCAGCAGCTTAGAAGGGACTAGCGGGACCCAGTTCTTC.

This clonotype has at least ten counts. The CDR3 spells CSPRAVYGYTF. CDR3 DNA sequence: TGCAGCCCCAGGGCGGTCTATGGCTACACCTTC. This chain links TRBV20-1 with TRBJ1-2, with a possible D match to TRBD1 (5 bases). The CDR3 totals 11 residues. Germline lookup yields CDR1 DFQATT and CDR2 SNEGSKA (reference sequence).

This clonotype has just a few counts. The rearrangement uses TRBV5-5 and TRBJ2-7; D is perhaps TRBD2 (6 bases). The CDR3 has 15 amino acids. The germline gives CDR1 SGHKS, CDR2 YYEKEE (reference sequence). With 1 base removed from V and 1 base from J, the gap between germline ends came to 12 bases. The CDR3 DNA is TGTGCCAGCAGCTTGTGGGCTAGCGCATCCTACGAGCAGTACTTC. This translates into CASSLWASASYEQYF.

J is TRBJ1-2 and V is TRBV2; D not certain. Trimming took off 5 bases at V and 5 bases at J, with 12 bases between the two ends. This CDR3 is 13 amino acids long. CDR1 is SNHLY, CDR2 FYNNEI, per germline. The CDR3 nucleotides are TGTGCCAGCAGTTCACACGATACGTATGGCTACACCTTC. Amino acid sequence: CASSSHDTYGYTF.

The chain employs TRBV28 and TRBJ1-5; D might be TRBD1 (5 bases). Germline lookup yields CDR1 MDHEN and CDR2 SYDVKM. V was trimmed by 3 bases and J by 11 bases, leaving 17 bases between them. The CDR3 is 14 residues long. The CDR3, as DNA: TGTGCCAGCAGTTTCAGCAGGGTACTTCTGGCCCAGCATTTT. Protein product: CASSFSRVLLAQHF. Filled out from reference TRBV28 and TRBJ1-5, the complete variable domain reads DVKVTQSSRYLVKRTGEKVFLECVQDMDHENMFWYRQDPGLGLRLIYFSYDVKMKEKGDIPEGYSVSREKKERFSLILESASTNQTSMYLCASSFSRVLLAQHFGDGTRLSIL.

In its sample, this clonotype was seen many times. The chain links TRBV28 to TRBJ1-1, with TRBD1 as a possible D gene (5 bases). The CDR3 is 12 amino acids. From germline, CDR1 is MDHEN and CDR2 SYDVKM. V was shortened by 5 bases and J by 10 bases, with 14 bases between the two germline ends. The CDR3 reads CASSNPGRRAFF. In DNA form, the CDR3 reads TGTGCCAGCAGTAACCCAGGGAGGCGAGCTTTCTTT.

This clonotype has a count of ten or more. This chain joins TRBV7-9 and TRBJ1-2; D may be TRBD1 (6 bases). The V gene lost 5 bases and the J gene lost 8 bases, with 12 bases spanning the gap. The CDR3 sequence is 12 residues long. Germline loops: CDR1 SEHNR, CDR2 FQNEAQ (reference sequence). The CDR3 DNA is TGTGCCAGCAGCCAACACAGGGTCGGCTACACCTTC. Amino acid sequence: CASSQHRVGYTF.

Only a few counts were recorded for this clonotype. Being one base from a much bigger clone, this may be a read error. This chain links TRBV28 with TRBJ2-3; D not certain. Germline CDR1 reads MDHEN; CDR2 reads SYDVKM. The length of the CDR3 is 16 residues. V lost 2 bases, J lost 4 bases, and 16 bases lay in between. In nucleotides, the CDR3 is TGTGCCAGCAGTTTAGGCTTCGGGCAGGCTGCAGATACGCAGTATTTT. Translated, it gives CASSLGFGQAADTQYF. The full variable domain, its missing parts supplied by reference TRBV28 and TRBJ2-3, is DVKVTQSSRYLVKRTGEKVFLECVQDMDHENMFWYRQDPGLGLRLIYFSYDVKMKEKGDIPEGYSVSREKKERFSLILESASTNQTSMYLCASSLGFGQAADTQYFGPGTRLTVL.

About this clonotype itself: This may be a read error: a much more frequent sequence differs by one nucleotide. This chain links TRBV7-9 with TRBJ2-1, with 7 nucleotides matching TRBD1. This CDR3 comprises 15 residues. CDR1 SEHNR and CDR2 FQNEAQ come from the germline V gene (reference sequence). The CDR3 sequence is CVSSFRDSRYNEQFF. The CDR3 bases are TGTGTCAGCAGCTTCCGGGACAGTCGTTACAATGAGCAGTTCTTC. Full variable domain (remainder filled in from reference TRBV7-9 and TRBJ2-1): DTGVSQNPRHKITKRGQNVTFRCDPISEHNRLYWYRQTLGQGPEFLTYFQNEAQLEKSRLLSDRFSAERPKGSFSTLEIQRTEQGDSAMYLCVSSFRDSRYNEQFFGPGTRLTVL.

The rearrangement uses TRBV28 and TRBJ1-2; D might be TRBD1 (5 bases). Germline CDR1 MDHEN, CDR2 SYDVKM. V was cut by 2 bases and J by 7 bases, with 17 bases left in between. There are 15 residues in the CDR3. The CDR3 protein is CASSLSSWGEAGYTF. CDR3 DNA: TGTGCCAGCAGTTTAAGTTCTTGGGGGGAGGCTGGCTACACCTTC.

This clonotype was seen a handful of times. The chain carries TRBV7-2 and TRBJ1-2, with D possibly TRBD1 on 6 matching bases. Germline assignment: CDR1 SGHTA and CDR2 FQGNSA. Trimming took off 1 base at V and 8 bases at J, with 14 bases between the two ends. The length of the CDR3 is 14 residues. The CDR3 loop is CASSLGSGAGGYTF. The DNA for the CDR3 is TGTGCCAGCAGCTTAGGATCGGGGGCCGGAGGCTACACCTTC.

This clonotype was detected many times. The chain uses TRBV20-1 and TRBJ2-1; 12 bases match TRBD1. This CDR3 is 13 amino acids long. V shed 5 bases and J 12 bases; nucleotides not matched to a gene: 8. Germline CDR1 and CDR2: DFQATT and SNEGSKA (reference sequence). Here the CDR3 DNA reads TGCAGTGCTCGCGGGACAGGGGGCTTCGGGCAGTTCTTC. Protein: CSARGTGGFGQFF.